A selection of T cell receptor beta chains follows, all from one sample in a study of cytomegalovirus exposure and HLA in healthy donors. Assay used: immunoSEQ multiplex PCR; TCRdb lists only in-frame clones, some missing. The sample consists of roughly 170,000 clones, roughly 84% of them appearing once. Sequenced sample: PBMCs. The receptor set was obtained from a woman under 30 in good health and CMV-seropositive. The CDR3 runs from the conserved cysteine through the conserved F or W. The D gene is left open where the match is weak. Not every row has a clone size; where given, it reads once, few, many or a size class.

v_gene: TRBV5-6; j_gene: TRBJ1-1; abundance: NA; d_gene: NA; CDR3nt: TGTGCCAGCAGCTTGGGGCGGGGACCGAACACTGAAGCTTTCTTT; CDR3aa: CASSLGRGPNTEAFF
v_gene: TRBV2; j_gene: TRBJ1-1; abundance: NA; d_gene: NA; CDR3nt: TGTGCCAGCAGAGGGGGCACTGAAGCTTTCTTT; CDR3aa: CASRGGTEAFF
v_gene: TRBV30; j_gene: TRBJ2-2; abundance: NA; d_gene: NA; CDR3nt: TGTGCCTCCCTCGGGACTCCGAACACCGGGGAGCTGTTTTTT; CDR3aa: CASLGTPNTGELFF
v_gene: TRBV19; j_gene: TRBJ2-2; abundance: NA; d_gene: TRBD2; CDR3nt: TGTGCCAGTAGTATATATAGCGGGGCGGACACCGGGGAGCTGTTTTTT; CDR3aa: CASSIYSGADTGELFF
v_gene: TRBV27; j_gene: TRBJ2-1; abundance: NA; d_gene: NA; CDR3nt: TGTGCCAGCAGTTTTGGTCGTACAGGAAGGTACAATGAGCAGTTCTTC; CDR3aa: CASSFGRTGRYNEQFF
v_gene: TRBV7-2; j_gene: TRBJ2-2; abundance: NA; d_gene: TRBD2; CDR3nt: TGTGCCAGCAGCCCCCGGGAGGGTTCGACCGGGGAGCTGTTTTTT; CDR3aa: CASSPREGSTGELFF
v_gene: TRBV16; j_gene: TRBJ1-3; abundance: once; d_gene: TRBD1; CDR3nt: TGTGCCAGCAGCCTCCGGACAGGGCTCGGAAACACCATATATTTT; CDR3aa: CASSLRTGLGNTIYF
v_gene: TRBV27; j_gene: TRBJ1-1; abundance: NA; d_gene: NA; CDR3nt: TGTGCCAGCAGTTTAAGTAGTGGGGGCCTGAACACTGAAGCTTTCTTT; CDR3aa: CASSLSSGGLNTEAFF
v_gene: TRBV6-1; j_gene: TRBJ1-6; abundance: NA; d_gene: NA; CDR3nt: TGTGCCAGCAGTGAACGTTGGGGCCTATCACCCCTCCACTTT; CDR3aa: CASSERWGLSPLHF
v_gene: TRBV7-9; j_gene: TRBJ1-2; abundance: NA; d_gene: TRBD1; CDR3nt: TGTGCCAGCAGCTTTGGAGGGGGCCCATTCAACTATGGCTACACCTTC; CDR3aa: CASSFGGGPFNYGYTF
v_gene: TRBV14; j_gene: TRBJ2-2; abundance: NA; d_gene: NA; CDR3nt: TGTGCCAGCAGCCAATACTGGGAGCTGTTTTTT; CDR3aa: CASSQYWELFF
v_gene: TRBV9; j_gene: TRBJ1-1; abundance: NA; d_gene: TRBD1; CDR3nt: TGTGCCAGCAGCCTTACCACGACAGGGCCTGAAGCTTTCTTT; CDR3aa: CASSLTTTGPEAFF
v_gene: TRBV4-2; j_gene: TRBJ2-3; abundance: NA; d_gene: TRBD2; CDR3nt: TGTGCCAGCAGCCAAGGGCCCGGGGGGGCCAGCACAGATACGCAGTATTTT; CDR3aa: CASSQGPGGASTDTQYF
v_gene: TRBV5-1; j_gene: TRBJ2-3; abundance: NA; d_gene: TRBD2; CDR3nt: TGCGCCAGCAGCCACACTAGCGGGGATAGAACAGATACGCAGTATTTT; CDR3aa: CASSHTSGDRTDTQYF
v_gene: TRBV7-2; j_gene: TRBJ2-1; abundance: NA; d_gene: TRBD2; CDR3nt: TGTGCCAGCAGCCGATTACAAATAGCGGGGGAGCAGTTCTTC; CDR3aa: CASSRLQIAGEQFF
v_gene: TRBV10-3; j_gene: TRBJ1-3; abundance: NA; d_gene: NA; CDR3nt: TGTGCCATCAGTGAGTCGTGGGGGGATAGGAACACCATATATTTT; CDR3aa: CAISESWGDRNTIYF
v_gene: TRBV27; j_gene: TRBJ1-2; abundance: NA; d_gene: NA; CDR3nt: TGTGCCAGCAAGCTGGCGGGGGCGCACGGCTACACCTTC; CDR3aa: CASKLAGAHGYTF
v_gene: TRBV2; j_gene: TRBJ2-2; abundance: few; d_gene: TRBD1; CDR3nt: TGTGCCAGCAGTCAGGGGGAAGCCGGGGAGCTGTTTTTT; CDR3aa: CASSQGEAGELFF
v_gene: TRBV5-5; j_gene: TRBJ1-2; abundance: NA; d_gene: NA; CDR3nt: TGTGCCAGCAGCTTGCAGGGTATCCCATATGGCTACACCTTC; CDR3aa: CASSLQGIPYGYTF
v_gene: TRBV5-8; j_gene: TRBJ1-2; abundance: NA; d_gene: NA; CDR3nt: TGTGCCAGCGGTCGCAGGGGAGACTATGGCTACACCTTC; CDR3aa: CASGRRGDYGYTF
v_gene: TRBV5-1; j_gene: TRBJ2-5; abundance: NA; d_gene: TRBD2; CDR3nt: TGCGCCAGCAGCTTGGAACTAGCGGGCGAGACCCAGTACTTC; CDR3aa: CASSLELAGETQYF
v_gene: TRBV6-1; j_gene: TRBJ1-6; abundance: NA; d_gene: NA; CDR3nt: TGTGCCAGCAGTGATGTAGACGCTTGGCCGGGACTGGGTAATTCACCCCTCCACTTT; CDR3aa: CASSDVDAWPGLGNSPLHF
v_gene: TRBV9; j_gene: TRBJ2-2; abundance: once; d_gene: TRBD1; CDR3nt: TGTGCCAGCAGCGTAGTACAGGGGCATACCGGGGAGCTGTTTTTT; CDR3aa: CASSVVQGHTGELFF
v_gene: TRBV6-5; j_gene: TRBJ1-6; abundance: few; d_gene: NA; CDR3nt: TGTGCCAGCAGTTACTCAACGCTAACCAATTCACCCCTCCACTTT; CDR3aa: CASSYSTLTNSPLHF
v_gene: TRBV6-5; j_gene: TRBJ2-3; abundance: NA; d_gene: NA; CDR3nt: TGTGCCAGCAGTCCCCGGGCAGGGAGCACAGATACGCAGTATTTT; CDR3aa: CASSPRAGSTDTQYF
v_gene: TRBV28; j_gene: TRBJ1-1; abundance: NA; d_gene: NA; CDR3nt: TGTGCCAGCAGTTGGTCTATCTCCCCTGAAGCTTTCTTT; CDR3aa: CASSWSISPEAFF
v_gene: TRBV7-3; j_gene: TRBJ2-6; abundance: NA; d_gene: NA; CDR3nt: TGTGCCAGCAGCGAAAACTCGGCTGGGGCCAACGTCCTGACTTTC; CDR3aa: CASSENSAGANVLTF
v_gene: TRBV9; j_gene: TRBJ1-6; abundance: few; d_gene: NA; CDR3nt: TGTGCCAGCAGCTCCCCCCTTTCACCCCTCCACTTT; CDR3aa: CASSSPLSPLHF
v_gene: TRBV6-5; j_gene: TRBJ2-1; abundance: NA; d_gene: NA; CDR3nt: TGTGCCAGCAGTTCGTCCGGCGGCAGCTCCTACAATGAGCAGTTCTTC; CDR3aa: CASSSSGGSSYNEQFF
v_gene: TRBV5-1; j_gene: TRBJ1-1; abundance: NA; d_gene: NA; CDR3nt: TGCGCCAGCAGCTTGGACAGGAACACTGAAGCTTTCTTT; CDR3aa: CASSLDRNTEAFF
v_gene: TRBV5-4; j_gene: TRBJ1-3; abundance: few; d_gene: NA; CDR3nt: TGTGCCAGCAGAGTCCAGGGGGGAAACACCATATATTTT; CDR3aa: CASRVQGGNTIYF
v_gene: TRBV20-1; j_gene: TRBJ2-1; abundance: NA; d_gene: NA; CDR3nt: TGCAGTGCTTATACAGGGATTCAGTTCTTC; CDR3aa: CSAYTGIQFF
v_gene: TRBV6-4; j_gene: TRBJ2-2; abundance: NA; d_gene: NA; CDR3nt: TGTGCCAGCAGAAGACAGGTATCAGGGCCCGGGGAGCTGTTTTTT; CDR3aa: CASRRQVSGPGELFF
v_gene: TRBV20-1; j_gene: TRBJ2-7; abundance: NA; d_gene: NA; CDR3nt: TGCAGTGCTGGGAGACTTGAGCAGTACTTC; CDR3aa: CSAGRLEQYF
v_gene: TRBV5-1; j_gene: TRBJ1-2; abundance: NA; d_gene: NA; CDR3nt: TGCGCCAGCAGCAAGGGGAACAGTAGGGACTATGGCTACACCTTC; CDR3aa: CASSKGNSRDYGYTF
v_gene: TRBV19; j_gene: TRBJ1-2; abundance: NA; d_gene: TRBD1; CDR3nt: TGTGCCAGTAGTATAGATCGACAGGGCCCTAACTATGGCTACACCTTC; CDR3aa: CASSIDRQGPNYGYTF
v_gene: TRBV19; j_gene: TRBJ1-5; abundance: NA; d_gene: NA; CDR3nt: TGTGCCAGTAGTATATCACGATGGGAGAATAGCAATCAGCCCCAGCATTTT; CDR3aa: CASSISRWENSNQPQHF
v_gene: TRBV11-2; j_gene: TRBJ1-1; abundance: few; d_gene: NA; CDR3nt: TGTGCCAGCAGCACAGGAGTTGGGTACACTGAAGCTTTCTTT; CDR3aa: CASSTGVGYTEAFF
v_gene: TRBV2; j_gene: TRBJ2-7; abundance: NA; d_gene: NA; CDR3nt: TGTGCCAGCAGTGAAGCGCCGAGCTCCTACGAGCAGTACTTC; CDR3aa: CASSEAPSSYEQYF
v_gene: TRBV29-1; j_gene: TRBJ2-2; abundance: NA; d_gene: TRBD2; CDR3nt: TGCAGCGCCACACTAGCGGTGGGAACCGGGGAGCTGTTTTTT; CDR3aa: CSATLAVGTGELFF
v_gene: TRBV29-1; j_gene: TRBJ2-3; abundance: NA; d_gene: TRBD1; CDR3nt: TGCAGCGTTTCACGGGACAGGGGGGTAGATACGCAGTATTTT; CDR3aa: CSVSRDRGVDTQYF
v_gene: TRBV27; j_gene: TRBJ2-1; abundance: NA; d_gene: TRBD2; CDR3nt: TGTGCCAGCAGTTTACTAACTACTAGCGGGGTTGGGGATGAGCAGTTCTTC; CDR3aa: CASSLLTTSGVGDEQFF
v_gene: TRBV4-3; j_gene: TRBJ1-1; abundance: NA; d_gene: TRBD1; CDR3nt: TGCGCCGGCACAGGGGAGAACACTGAAGCTTTCTTT; CDR3aa: CAGTGENTEAFF
v_gene: TRBV25-1; j_gene: TRBJ1-6; abundance: NA; d_gene: TRBD1; CDR3nt: TGTGCCAGCAGTGGGGCAGGGGGCAATTCACCCCTCCACTTT; CDR3aa: CASSGAGGNSPLHF
v_gene: TRBV11-2; j_gene: TRBJ2-5; abundance: NA; d_gene: TRBD1; CDR3nt: TGTGCCAGCAGCGTGACAGGGGTTGGGGAGACCCAGTACTTC; CDR3aa: CASSVTGVGETQYF
v_gene: TRBV7-2; j_gene: TRBJ2-5; abundance: NA; d_gene: NA; CDR3nt: TGTGCCAGCAGCTTAGGGCCCTTGCGGCAAGAGACCCAGTACTTC; CDR3aa: CASSLGPLRQETQYF
v_gene: TRBV9; j_gene: TRBJ1-1; abundance: NA; d_gene: NA; CDR3nt: TGTGCCAGCAGCCCCTCACTCGTTGGGGCGAACACTGAAGCTTTCTTT; CDR3aa: CASSPSLVGANTEAFF